This T cell receptor (beta chain) was identified during a study of T cells in localized non-small cell lung cancer. Overall study results and limits: Uninvolved adjacent lung showed higher T cell clonality than tumor. Tumor samples were not multi-region, leaving intratumor heterogeneity unexcluded. Of the top 100 tumor clones, median roughly 60 were in adjacent lung, approximately 29 among its top 100. Density of T cells in blood, when higher, went with longer overall survival.

About this clone: Its antigen is as yet unknown.

The V segment lost 2 bases and the J segment 3 bases; nucleotides outside the gene matches: 3. Per germline, CDR1 LGHNA and CDR2 YNFKEQ. The CDR3 is made up of 15 amino acids. Some clones are missing from TCRdb's copy, which holds only in-frame ones; the method was immunoSEQ multiplex PCR. The sample includes 50,000 to 70,000 clones, 90% to 95% of them seen just once. V gene TRBV4-2 combines with J gene TRBJ2-2; 7 bases match TRBD2. This clonotype originated in a man between 40 and 70 years old with stage I lung adenocarcinoma. The sample was peripheral blood, taken before any cancer treatment. The CDR3 region is CASSQNAGDTGELFF. The CDR3 DNA reads TGTGCCAGCAGCCAAAACGCGGGGGACACCGGGGAGCTGTTTTTT.